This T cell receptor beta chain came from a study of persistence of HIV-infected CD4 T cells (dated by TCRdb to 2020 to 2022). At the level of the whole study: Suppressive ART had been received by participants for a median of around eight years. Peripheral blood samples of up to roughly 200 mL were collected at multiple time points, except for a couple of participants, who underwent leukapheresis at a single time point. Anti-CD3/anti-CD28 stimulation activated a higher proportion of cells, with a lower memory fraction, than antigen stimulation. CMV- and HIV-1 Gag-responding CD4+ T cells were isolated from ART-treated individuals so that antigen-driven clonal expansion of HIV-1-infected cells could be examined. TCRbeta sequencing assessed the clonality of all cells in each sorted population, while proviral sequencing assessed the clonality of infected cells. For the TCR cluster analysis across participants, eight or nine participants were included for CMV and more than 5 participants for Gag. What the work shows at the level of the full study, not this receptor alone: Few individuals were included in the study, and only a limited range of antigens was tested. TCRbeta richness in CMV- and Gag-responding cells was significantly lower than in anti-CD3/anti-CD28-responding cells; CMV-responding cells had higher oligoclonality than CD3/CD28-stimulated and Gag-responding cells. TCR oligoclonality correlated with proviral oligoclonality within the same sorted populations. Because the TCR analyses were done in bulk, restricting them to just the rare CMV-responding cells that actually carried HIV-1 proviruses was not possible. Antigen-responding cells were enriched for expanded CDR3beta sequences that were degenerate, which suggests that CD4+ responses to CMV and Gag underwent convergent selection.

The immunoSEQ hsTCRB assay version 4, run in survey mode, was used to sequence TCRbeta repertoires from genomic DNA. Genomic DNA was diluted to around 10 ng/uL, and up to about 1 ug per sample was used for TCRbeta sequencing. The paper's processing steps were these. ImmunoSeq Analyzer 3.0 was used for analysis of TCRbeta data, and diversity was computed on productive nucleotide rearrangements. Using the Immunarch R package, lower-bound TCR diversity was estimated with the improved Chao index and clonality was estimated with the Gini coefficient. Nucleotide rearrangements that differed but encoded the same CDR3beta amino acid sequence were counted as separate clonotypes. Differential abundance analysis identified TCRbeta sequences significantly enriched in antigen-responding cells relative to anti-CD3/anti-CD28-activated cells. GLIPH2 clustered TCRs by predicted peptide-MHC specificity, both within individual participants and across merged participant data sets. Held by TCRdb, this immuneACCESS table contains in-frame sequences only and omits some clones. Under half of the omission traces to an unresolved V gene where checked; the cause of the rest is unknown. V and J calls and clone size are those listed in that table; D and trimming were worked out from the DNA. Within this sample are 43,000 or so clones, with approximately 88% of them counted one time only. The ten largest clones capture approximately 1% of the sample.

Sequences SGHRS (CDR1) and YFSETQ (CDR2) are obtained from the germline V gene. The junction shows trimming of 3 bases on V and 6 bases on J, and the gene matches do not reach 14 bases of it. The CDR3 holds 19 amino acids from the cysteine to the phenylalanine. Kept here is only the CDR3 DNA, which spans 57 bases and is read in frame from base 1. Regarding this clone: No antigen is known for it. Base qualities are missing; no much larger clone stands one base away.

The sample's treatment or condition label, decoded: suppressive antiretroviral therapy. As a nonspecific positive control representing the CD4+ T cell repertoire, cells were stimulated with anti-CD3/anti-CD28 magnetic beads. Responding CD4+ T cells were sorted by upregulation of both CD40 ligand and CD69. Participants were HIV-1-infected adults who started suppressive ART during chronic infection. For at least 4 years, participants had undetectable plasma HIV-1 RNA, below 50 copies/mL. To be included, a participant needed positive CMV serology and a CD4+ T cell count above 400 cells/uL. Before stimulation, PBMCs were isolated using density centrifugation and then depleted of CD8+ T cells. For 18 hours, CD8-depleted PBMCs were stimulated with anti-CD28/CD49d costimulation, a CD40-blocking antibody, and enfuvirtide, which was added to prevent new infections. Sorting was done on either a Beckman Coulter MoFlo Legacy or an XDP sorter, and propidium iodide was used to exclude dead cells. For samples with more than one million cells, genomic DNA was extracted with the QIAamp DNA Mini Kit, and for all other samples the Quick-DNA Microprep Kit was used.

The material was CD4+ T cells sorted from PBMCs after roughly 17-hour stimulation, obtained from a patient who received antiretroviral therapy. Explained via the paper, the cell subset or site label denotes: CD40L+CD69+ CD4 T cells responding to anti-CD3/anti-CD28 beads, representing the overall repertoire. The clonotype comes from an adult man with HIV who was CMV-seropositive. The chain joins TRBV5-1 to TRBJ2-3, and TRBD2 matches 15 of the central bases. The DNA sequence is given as TGCGCCAGCAGCTCCGTACCTCCGGGACTAGCGGGGGGCGGGGATACGCAGTATTTT. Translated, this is CASSSVPPGLAGGGDTQYF.